This T cell receptor (beta chain) derives from a study of blood T cell repertoires in COVID-19. Study-level background: From T cells, B-cell-depleted T cells, or PBMCs came the material, which was cDNA or gDNA.

Germline loops: CDR1 KGHSH, CDR2 LQKENI. CDR3 size: 14 residues. Trimming pared 0 bases from V and 2 bases from J, leaving 7 bases between. Method: immunoSEQ multiplex PCR; TCRdb's copy keeps in-frame clones and lacks some. The table shows about 59,000 clones, with 91% occurring only once. The chain joins TRBV18 to TRBJ2-5; possibly TRBD2 for D (5 bases). Sequenced material: peripheral blood. This sequence was found in a human donor in a cohort sampled during active COVID-19. DNA of the CDR3: TGTGCCAGCTCACCACCGGGGAGTCAAGAGACCCAGTACTTC. Protein product: CASSPPGSQETQYF.